This TCR beta chain was sequenced in a study of human T cells and chemical hapten exposure. Study as a whole: 2% DPC applied to an approximately 2 cm by approximately 2 cm arm area sensitized donors.

Study-wide findings and caveats: More PT1 expanded TCRs went with higher patch test scores.

Stated time point: patch test 1, 2 weeks after DPC sensitization. The treatment was: therapeutic diphenylcyclopropenone sensitization with weekly scalp DPC. Original processing methods: Counts of TCRs in each sample centred on a median of around 92,000 and extended from approximately 20,000 to 700,000. TCRdb reprocessed the RACE reads via MiXCR and lists one record per CDR3 protein. For this entry, the V and J calls and clone size follow TCRdb and not the study's own pipeline. The sample consists of tens of thousands of distinct CDR3 sequences, over 9.5% of them appearing once. This clonotype was counted at least ten times. What it binds is unknown. Per germline, CDR1 MNHEY and CDR2 SVGEGT. Trimming removed 7 bases from V and 1 base from J, with 7 bases in between. The CDR3 totals 12 residues.

The receptor was isolated from a man aged 35 to 55 with alopecia areata. Some clones in this sample may be carry-over from other donors' samples. Sample: whole blood, taken in connection with sensitization to the hapten diphenylcyclopropenone (DPC). The V gene is TRBV6-2 or TRBV6-3, the J gene TRBJ1-1; D remains unclear. For the CDR3, the DNA is TGTGCCAGCATGTACGGGAACACTGAAGCTTTCTTT. The encoded protein is CASMYGNTEAFF.